A few counts support the clone carrying this T cell receptor (beta chain). The antigen is unknown. The source of the sample is a study of T-cell reconstitution after alpha-beta-depleted transplantation in children. Study outcomes and limitations: At around two months after transplant, the alpha-beta T cells were reportedly derived from several hundred expanded clones that came from non-depleted graft cells. Some patients' high day-60 TCRbeta diversity was traced to surviving recipient T cells and thymic progenitors. Fresh T-cell production supplied most of the T-cell counts and diversity seen one year after transplant.

Preparation of the TCRbeta library was carried out with unique molecular identifiers. Using its own MiXCR run on the PCR reads, TCRdb lists one record per CDR3 protein. The table includes roughly 790,000 distinct CDR3 sequences, 16% detected once. Sequenced here: PBMCs, mostly from graft donor cells, sampled 360 days after TCRalphabeta/CD19-depleted stem cell transplant. This receptor was taken from a male patient younger than 18 who had a stem cell transplant for acute lymphoblastic leukemia, so the T cells may come from the graft donor.

As DNA, the CDR3 is TGCAGTGCTAGATCCCCTAGCCGCCCAATAAACACCGGGGAGCTGTTTTTT. This sequence encodes CSARSPSRPINTGELFF. This chain uses TRBV20-1 with TRBJ2-2; weak D call: TRBD2 (5 bases). The CDR3 spans 17 residues. CDR1 and CDR2 from the germline V gene are DFQATT and SNEGSKA (reference sequence). Between the trimmed V and J ends, which lost 2 bases and 2 bases, there was a span of 18 bases.